This record covers a single T cell receptor beta chain. At least 3 on the Clinical Activity Score was recorded for ophthalmopathy patients, who also had NOSPECS grade at least 4 and duration under 3 months. Lactation, pregnancy, other autoimmune disease or uncontrolled infection excluded patients. The entry originates in a study of T cells in Graves' hyperthyroidism and ophthalmopathy. From RNA transcripts, TCR beta CDR3 regions were amplified. The HTBI primer set drove a first-round RT-PCR of the TCR CDR3. TCRdb reanalysed the multiplex PCR reads using MiXCR and keeps one entry per CDR3 protein. The sample has more than 300,000 distinct CDR3 sequences, about 15% seen once. The germline gives CDR1 GTSNPN, CDR2 SVGIG (reference sequence). V shed 3 bases and J 5 bases; nucleotides not matched to a gene: 12. The CDR3 extends over 16 amino acids.

Specimen: blood. The J gene is TRBJ2-1, the V gene TRBV30, with 8 bases fitting TRBD2. The source is a woman under 40 with Graves' ophthalmopathy. The CDR3 DNA follows: TGTGCCTGGAGCTCGGACGGGAGGGGTATTAACAATGAGCAGTTCTTC. Translating it yields CAWSSDGRGINNEQFF.